A selection of T cell receptor beta chains follows, all from one sample in a study of T cells in Graves' hyperthyroidism and ophthalmopathy. From the multiplex PCR reads, TCRdb called clonotypes with MiXCR, one entry per CDR3 protein. The data contain hundreds of thousands of distinct CDR3 sequences, about a sixth of them singletons. Sequencing was performed on blood. These receptors all come from a woman aged 18-29 years with Graves' hyperthyroidism. Each CDR3 is given with its conserved first and last residue. The order of the fields is J gene, V gene, clone size, D gene, CDR3 DNA, CDR3 protein. The D gene is left open where the match is weak. Clone size is given for some rows only: seen once, a few or many times, or a class if the clone is expanded.

j_call: TRBJ2-3; v_call: TRBV6-6; clone_size: many; d_call: TRBD1; cdr3_nt: TGTGCCAGCAGTTACGCCCGGACAGGGGGCTTAACAGATACGCAGTATTTT; cdr3_aa: CASSYARTGGLTDTQYF
j_call: TRBJ1-2; v_call: TRBV5-1; clone_size: -; d_call: -; cdr3_nt: TGCGCCAGCAGCCCTGGCGCGGGGTTCTATGGCTACACCTTC; cdr3_aa: CASSPGAGFYGYTF
j_call: TRBJ2-7; v_call: TRBV24-1; clone_size: few; d_call: -; cdr3_nt: TGTGCCACCAGTGACTCAAGCTCCTACGAGCAGTACTTC; cdr3_aa: CATSDSSSYEQYF
j_call: TRBJ1-1; v_call: TRBV19; clone_size: -; d_call: -; cdr3_nt: TGTGCCAGTAGTATGAGGGGGGCCGGTAACACTGAAGCTTTCTTT; cdr3_aa: CASSMRGAGNTEAFF
j_call: TRBJ2-1; v_call: TRBV19; clone_size: once; d_call: TRBD2; cdr3_nt: TGTGCCAGTAGTATGCCTAGCGGGGGGTACAATGAGCAGTTCTTC; cdr3_aa: CASSMPSGGYNEQFF
j_call: TRBJ1-5; v_call: TRBV5-1; clone_size: -; d_call: -; cdr3_nt: TGCGCCAGCAGCTTGGAATGGGGAAACCCCAATCAGCCCCAGCATTTT; cdr3_aa: CASSLEWGNPNQPQHF
j_call: TRBJ1-1; v_call: TRBV11-2; clone_size: many; d_call: -; cdr3_nt: TGTGCCAGCAGCTTATTACGAGGTCGGTGGAATGAAGCTTTCTTT; cdr3_aa: CASSLLRGRWNEAFF
j_call: TRBJ2-7; v_call: TRBV12-3/TRBV12-4; clone_size: many; d_call: -; cdr3_nt: TGTGCCAGCAGATACTCGGGTTACGAGCAGTACTTC; cdr3_aa: CASRYSGYEQYF
j_call: TRBJ1-3; v_call: TRBV18; clone_size: -; d_call: -; cdr3_nt: TGTGCCAGCTCACCGAGCGCGGGGCAAGTCCGCTTTGGAAACACCATATATTTT; cdr3_aa: CASSPSAGQVRFGNTIYF
j_call: TRBJ1-1; v_call: TRBV12-3/TRBV12-4; clone_size: few; d_call: -; cdr3_nt: TGTGCCAGCAGTTTAGCGAAGGGGCTTAAAACTGAAGCTTTCTTT; cdr3_aa: CASSLAKGLKTEAFF
j_call: TRBJ2-7; v_call: TRBV4-3; clone_size: -; d_call: -; cdr3_nt: TGCGCCAGCAGCCAAGATTGGAGCGCGGGACGCTCCTACGAGCAGTACTTC; cdr3_aa: CASSQDWSAGRSYEQYF
j_call: TRBJ2-7; v_call: TRBV6-1; clone_size: few; d_call: -; cdr3_nt: TGTGCCAGCAGAACCACTTACGAGCAGTACTTC; cdr3_aa: CASRTTYEQYF
j_call: TRBJ1-3; v_call: TRBV6-1; clone_size: few; d_call: TRBD1; cdr3_nt: TGTGCCAGCAGTGGGGGACAGCCCTCTGGAAACACCATATATTTT; cdr3_aa: CASSGGQPSGNTIYF
j_call: TRBJ1-1; v_call: TRBV27; clone_size: many; d_call: -; cdr3_nt: TGTGCCAGCAGTTTGGCCATAGGGGGGGATGAAGCTTTCTTT; cdr3_aa: CASSLAIGGDEAFF
j_call: TRBJ1-5; v_call: TRBV19; clone_size: -; d_call: -; cdr3_nt: TGTGCCAGTAGTATTATCCAGGGCAATCAGCCCCAGCATTTT; cdr3_aa: CASSIIQGNQPQHF
j_call: TRBJ2-6; v_call: TRBV6-5; clone_size: many; d_call: -; cdr3_nt: TGTGCCAGCAGTTACTCATCAGGGTTGGGAGTTGGGGCCAACGTCCTGACTTTC; cdr3_aa: CASSYSSGLGVGANVLTF
j_call: TRBJ1-2; v_call: TRBV6-2/TRBV6-3; clone_size: few; d_call: TRBD1; cdr3_nt: TGTGCCAGCATTATTCCAGGGGGCTATGGCTACACCTTC; cdr3_aa: CASIIPGGYGYTF
j_call: TRBJ2-1; v_call: TRBV20-1; clone_size: many; d_call: -; cdr3_nt: TGCAGTGCCGGACAGATCAATGAGCAGTTCTTC; cdr3_aa: CSAGQINEQFF
j_call: TRBJ2-5; v_call: TRBV19; clone_size: few; d_call: -; cdr3_nt: TGTGCCAGTAGTGGTGACGGATCCCAAGAGACCCAGTACTTC; cdr3_aa: CASSGDGSQETQYF
j_call: TRBJ2-2; v_call: TRBV28; clone_size: few; d_call: -; cdr3_nt: TGTGCCAGCAGTCCCACTCGGGGATCGAACACCGGGGAGCTGTTTTTT; cdr3_aa: CASSPTRGSNTGELFF
j_call: TRBJ1-1; v_call: TRBV20-1; clone_size: -; d_call: -; cdr3_nt: TGCAGTGCTAGAGATGAGGGGCTTTGTAAAGCTTTCTTT; cdr3_aa: CSARDEGLCKAFF
j_call: TRBJ2-1; v_call: TRBV2; clone_size: many; d_call: -; cdr3_nt: TGTGCCAGCAGTCCGCGACTATCTCCCAATGAGCAGTTCTTC; cdr3_aa: CASSPRLSPNEQFF
j_call: TRBJ1-2; v_call: TRBV13; clone_size: many; d_call: -; cdr3_nt: TGTGCCAGCACTGTCAGGCAGGGGATCTATGGCTACACCTTC; cdr3_aa: CASTVRQGIYGYTF
j_call: TRBJ2-1; v_call: TRBV6-2/TRBV6-3; clone_size: -; d_call: TRBD2; cdr3_nt: TGTGCCAGCAATTTAGAGAGGACTAGCGGGGGTTTTAATGAGCAGTTCTTC; cdr3_aa: CASNLERTSGGFNEQFF
j_call: TRBJ1-4; v_call: TRBV29-1; clone_size: -; d_call: -; cdr3_nt: TGCAGCGTGGCCGGACGGGAAACTAATGAAAAACTGTTTTTT; cdr3_aa: CSVAGRETNEKLFF
j_call: TRBJ2-2; v_call: TRBV7-8; clone_size: many; d_call: TRBD1; cdr3_nt: TGTGCCAGCAGCTTAGTCCCCATCGGACAGGGAGTCACCGGGGAGCTGTTTTTT; cdr3_aa: CASSLVPIGQGVTGELFF
j_call: TRBJ2-3; v_call: TRBV6-1; clone_size: few; d_call: TRBD2; cdr3_nt: TGTGCCAGTACCGTTCTAGCGGGAGGGAGCTCAGATACGCAGTATTTT; cdr3_aa: CASTVLAGGSSDTQYF
j_call: TRBJ2-6; v_call: TRBV5-5; clone_size: -; d_call: TRBD1; cdr3_nt: TGTGCCAGCAGCTTACCACAGGGGGCCTTCCTTGGGGCCAACGTCCTGACTTTC; cdr3_aa: CASSLPQGAFLGANVLTF
j_call: TRBJ2-2; v_call: TRBV28; clone_size: -; d_call: TRBD1; cdr3_nt: TGTGCCAGCAGCCACCCCCAGGGGGCGGCCGGGGAGCTGTTTTTT; cdr3_aa: CASSHPQGAAGELFF
j_call: TRBJ2-7; v_call: TRBV25-1; clone_size: -; d_call: -; cdr3_nt: TGTGCCAGCAGTGAAACAGACGTCCCCTACGAGCAGTACTTC; cdr3_aa: CASSETDVPYEQYF
j_call: TRBJ2-7; v_call: TRBV20-1; clone_size: -; d_call: TRBD2; cdr3_nt: TGCAGTGCTCCAGGGACTAGCGGGATCCTCCCCTACGAGCAGTACTTC; cdr3_aa: CSAPGTSGILPYEQYF
j_call: TRBJ1-1; v_call: TRBV11-3; clone_size: many; d_call: -; cdr3_nt: TGTGCCAGCAGCTTAGAGGGGTCATCTGACACTGAAGCTTTCTTT; cdr3_aa: CASSLEGSSDTEAFF
j_call: TRBJ2-7; v_call: TRBV20-1; clone_size: many; d_call: -; cdr3_nt: TGCAGTGCCTACGAGCTAGCCCTATCCTACGAGCAGTACTTC; cdr3_aa: CSAYELALSYEQYF
j_call: TRBJ2-4; v_call: TRBV3-1; clone_size: few; d_call: TRBD2; cdr3_nt: TGTGCCAGCAGCCTGACTAGCGGGGGAGCGGACATTCAGTACTTC; cdr3_aa: CASSLTSGGADIQYF
j_call: TRBJ2-5; v_call: TRBV29-1; clone_size: -; d_call: TRBD1; cdr3_nt: TGCAGCGTGCGGACAGGACTTCACCAAGAGACCCAGTACTTC; cdr3_aa: CSVRTGLHQETQYF
j_call: TRBJ1-5; v_call: TRBV10-3; clone_size: few; d_call: -; cdr3_nt: TGTGCCATCAGTGCCAACGGGCAGCCCCAGCATTTT; cdr3_aa: CAISANGQPQHF
j_call: TRBJ1-5; v_call: TRBV12-5; clone_size: -; d_call: -; cdr3_nt: TGTGCTAGTGGTTTGGGGTTTAATCAGCCCCAGCATTTT; cdr3_aa: CASGLGFNQPQHF
j_call: TRBJ2-5; v_call: TRBV12-5; clone_size: many; d_call: -; cdr3_nt: TGTGCTAGTGGTCCATACAGTATCCAAGAGACCCAGTACTTC; cdr3_aa: CASGPYSIQETQYF
j_call: TRBJ2-5; v_call: TRBV29-1; clone_size: -; d_call: TRBD2; cdr3_nt: TGCAGCGCTCGAGTACTAGCGGGGAAAGAGACCCAGTACTTC; cdr3_aa: CSARVLAGKETQYF
j_call: TRBJ2-7; v_call: TRBV28; clone_size: -; d_call: TRBD1; cdr3_nt: TGTGCCAGCACCCAACCGGGACAGGGTCGCGAGCAGTACTTC; cdr3_aa: CASTQPGQGREQYF
j_call: TRBJ2-2; v_call: TRBV12-3/TRBV12-4; clone_size: many; d_call: -; cdr3_nt: TGTGCCAGCAGTCCCCGTGTGGGGCCCGGGGAGCTGTTTTTT; cdr3_aa: CASSPRVGPGELFF
j_call: TRBJ1-4; v_call: TRBV6-2/TRBV6-3; clone_size: many; d_call: -; cdr3_nt: TGTGCCAGCAGCAAGGACCAGACTAATGAAAAACTGTTTTTT; cdr3_aa: CASSKDQTNEKLFF
j_call: TRBJ2-5; v_call: TRBV4-2; clone_size: few; d_call: -; cdr3_nt: TGTGCCAGCAGCCAAGATCGGGGGCTACCACTAAATACTATGTACTTC; cdr3_aa: CASSQDRGLPLNTMYF
j_call: TRBJ1-2; v_call: TRBV7-9; clone_size: -; d_call: TRBD1; cdr3_nt: TGTGCCAGCAGCTTAGAGGGACAGGGGGCGGCTTATGGCTACACCTTC; cdr3_aa: CASSLEGQGAAYGYTF
j_call: TRBJ1-2; v_call: TRBV12-3/TRBV12-4; clone_size: many; d_call: -; cdr3_nt: TGTGCCAGCACCAGGGACTCGGCTTTTTATGGCTACACCTTC; cdr3_aa: CASTRDSAFYGYTF
j_call: TRBJ2-3; v_call: TRBV6-9; clone_size: -; d_call: -; cdr3_nt: TGTGCCAGCAGTTACGAGGGTCGTACGCAGTATTTT; cdr3_aa: CASSYEGRTQYF
j_call: TRBJ2-3; v_call: TRBV20-1; clone_size: few; d_call: -; cdr3_nt: TGCAGTGCCCCGGTAGCGCTCACAGATACGCAGTATTTT; cdr3_aa: CSAPVALTDTQYF
j_call: TRBJ2-3; v_call: TRBV24-1; clone_size: few; d_call: -; cdr3_nt: TGTGCCACCAGTGACCGATCCACCGGGACCTACACAGATACGCAGTATTTT; cdr3_aa: CATSDRSTGTYTDTQYF
j_call: TRBJ2-2; v_call: TRBV7-7; clone_size: many; d_call: TRBD2; cdr3_nt: TGTGCCAGCAGCTGGGGACTAGCGGGAGTTCAGACCGGGGAGCTGTTTTTT; cdr3_aa: CASSWGLAGVQTGELFF
j_call: TRBJ2-3; v_call: TRBV14; clone_size: -; d_call: -; cdr3_nt: TGTGCCAGCCGCAATACAGGGTCGTCAGCAGATACGCAGTATTTT; cdr3_aa: CASRNTGSSADTQYF
j_call: TRBJ1-5; v_call: TRBV10-2; clone_size: -; d_call: -; cdr3_nt: TGCGCCACCTCCTGGGGTGGGACGGGGCTTCATGGGCCCCAGCATTTT; cdr3_aa: CATSWGGTGLHGPQHF